The entry below describes one T cell receptor beta chain. The data stem from a study of blood T cell repertoires in COVID-19. Study information: Samples representing acute and convalescent COVID-19 were sourced from the United States, Italy and Spain. Nucleic acid was either cDNA or gDNA, and it came from T cells, B-cell-depleted T cells, or PBMCs.

In the original analysis: How many nucleated cells were present was estimated from reference gene primer amplification. The method was immunoSEQ multiplex PCR; TCRdb's version includes in-frame clones alone and lacks a portion of them. V, J and clone size are taken as reported in that table, and D and trimming were inferred from the DNA itself. Of about 200,000 clones listed, about four fifths are singletons. Recruited during active infection, patients (from Seattle) were subsequently followed longitudinally. Trimming pared 4 bases from V and 8 bases from J, leaving 24 bases between. Per the germline V gene, CDR1 is SGHDT and CDR2 is YYEEEE. The CDR3 is 17 amino acids.

The gene calls are TRBV5-6 and TRBJ1-4; TRBD1 is a possible D gene (6 bases). The sequence was collected from a woman at least 80 years old with COVID-19, enrolled during active disease. The sample comprised peripheral blood. DNA of the CDR3: TGTGCCAGCAGCCCCCGTGCGGGGGCGCTGGGACGGGAAAAACTGTTTTTT. Translating it yields CASSPRAGALGREKLFF.